This T cell receptor (beta chain) is drawn from a study of shared clonotypes between healthy human individuals. Study observations and caveats: Generally, naive subsets came out with larger estimated richness than memory subsets.

To note about this clone: Its antigen is unknown.

Produced via immunoSEQ multiplex PCR; TCRdb's table is partial and in-frame only. The repertoire holds 2 million to 2.5 million clones, about 90% seen once, with around 0.38% in the top ten. Nashville, Tennessee was home to all donors, each a Caucasian adult. CDR1 is SEHNR, CDR2 FQNEAQ, per germline (reference sequence). This CDR3 has 16 residues. Trimming took 5 bases from V and 4 from J, leaving 18 bases between them. This chain joins TRBV7-9 and TRBJ2-4; possibly TRBD2 for D (5 bases). The receptor comes from a man aged 18 to 30 in good health. Some clones in this sample may be carry-over from other donors' samples. Sequenced input: naive CD4+ T cells from PBMCs. Subset described: CD45RA+ positively selected. As DNA, the CDR3 is TGTGCCAGCAGCCCTCGTCGTGAGGGAACTAAAAACATTCAGTACTTC. The encoded protein is CASSPRREGTKNIQYF. Complete variable domain (other parts from reference TRBV7-9 and TRBJ2-4): DTGVSQNPRHKITKRGQNVTFRCDPISEHNRLYWYRQTLGQGPEFLTYFQNEAQLEKSRLLSDRFSAERPKGSFSTLEIQRTEQGDSAMYLCASSPRREGTKNIQYFGAGTRLSVL.